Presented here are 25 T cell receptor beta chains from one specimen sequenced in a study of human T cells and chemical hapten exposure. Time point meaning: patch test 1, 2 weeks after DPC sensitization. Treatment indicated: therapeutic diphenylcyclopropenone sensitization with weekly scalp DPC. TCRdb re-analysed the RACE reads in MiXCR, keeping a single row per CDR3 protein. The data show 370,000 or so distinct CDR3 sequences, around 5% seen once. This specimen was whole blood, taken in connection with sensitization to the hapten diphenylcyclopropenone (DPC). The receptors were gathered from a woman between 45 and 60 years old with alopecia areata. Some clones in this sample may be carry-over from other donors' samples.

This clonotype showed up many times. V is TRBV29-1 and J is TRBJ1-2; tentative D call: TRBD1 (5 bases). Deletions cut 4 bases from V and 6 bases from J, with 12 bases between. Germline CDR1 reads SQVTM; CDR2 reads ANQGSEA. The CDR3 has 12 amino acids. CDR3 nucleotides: TGCAGCGTTGGCAAGGGGCAGGATGGCTACACCTTC. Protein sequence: CSVGKGQDGYTF.

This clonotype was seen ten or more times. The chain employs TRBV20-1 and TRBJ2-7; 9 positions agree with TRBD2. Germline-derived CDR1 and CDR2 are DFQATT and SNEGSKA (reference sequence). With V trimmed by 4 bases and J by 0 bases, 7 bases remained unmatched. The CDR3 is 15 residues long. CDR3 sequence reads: CSAIPYSGSSYEQYF. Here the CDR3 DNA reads TGCAGTGCTATCCCCTATAGCGGGAGCTCCTACGAGCAGTACTTC.

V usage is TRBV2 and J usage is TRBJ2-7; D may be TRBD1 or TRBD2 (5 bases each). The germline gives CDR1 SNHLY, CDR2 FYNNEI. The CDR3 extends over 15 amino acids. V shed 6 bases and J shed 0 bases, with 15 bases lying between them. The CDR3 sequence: CASRRDLLSSYEQYF. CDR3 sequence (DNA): TGTGCCAGCAGGAGGGACCTATTGAGCTCCTACGAGCAGTACTTC.

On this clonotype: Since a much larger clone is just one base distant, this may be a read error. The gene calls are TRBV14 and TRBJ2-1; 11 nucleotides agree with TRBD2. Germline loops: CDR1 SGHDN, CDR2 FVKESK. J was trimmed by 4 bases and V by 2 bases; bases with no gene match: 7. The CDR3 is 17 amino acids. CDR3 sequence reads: CASSQPRVAGGYNEQFF. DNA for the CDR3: TGTGCCAGCAGCCAACCCCGCGTAGCGGGAGGGTACAATGAGCAGTTCTTC.

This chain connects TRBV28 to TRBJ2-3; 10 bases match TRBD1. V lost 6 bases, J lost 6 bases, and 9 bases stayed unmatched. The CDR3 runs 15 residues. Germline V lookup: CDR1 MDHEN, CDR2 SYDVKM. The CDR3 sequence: CASSLTGGFSDTQYF. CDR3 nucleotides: TGTGCCAGCAGCCTGACAGGGGGCTTTAGTGATACGCAGTATTTT.

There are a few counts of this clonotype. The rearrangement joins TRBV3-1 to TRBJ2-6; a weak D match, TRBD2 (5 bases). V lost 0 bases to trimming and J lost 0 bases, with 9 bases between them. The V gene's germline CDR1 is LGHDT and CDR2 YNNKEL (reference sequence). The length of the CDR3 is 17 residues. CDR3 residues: CASSQDSRDSGANVLTF. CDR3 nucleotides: TGTGCCAGCAGCCAAGATTCGAGGGACTCTGGGGCCAACGTCCTGACTTTC.

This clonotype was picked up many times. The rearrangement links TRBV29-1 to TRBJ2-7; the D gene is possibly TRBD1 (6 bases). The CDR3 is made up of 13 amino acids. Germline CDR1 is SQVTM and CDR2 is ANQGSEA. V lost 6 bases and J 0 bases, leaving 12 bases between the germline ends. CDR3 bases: TGCAGCGTCGCAACAGGGAGCTCCTACGAGCAGTACTTC. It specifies CSVATGSSYEQYF.

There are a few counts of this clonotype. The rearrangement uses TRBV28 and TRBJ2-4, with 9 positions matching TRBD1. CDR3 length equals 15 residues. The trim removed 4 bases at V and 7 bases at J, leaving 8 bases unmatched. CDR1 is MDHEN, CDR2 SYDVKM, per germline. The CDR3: CASSSPTGGRNIQYF. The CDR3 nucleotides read TGTGCCAGCAGTTCGCCGACAGGGGGACGGAACATTCAGTACTTC. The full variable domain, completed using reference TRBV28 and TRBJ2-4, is DVKVTQSSRYLVKRTGEKVFLECVQDMDHENMFWYRQDPGLGLRLIYFSYDVKMKEKGDIPEGYSVSREKKERFSLILESASTNQTSMYLCASSSPTGGRNIQYFGAGTRLSVL.

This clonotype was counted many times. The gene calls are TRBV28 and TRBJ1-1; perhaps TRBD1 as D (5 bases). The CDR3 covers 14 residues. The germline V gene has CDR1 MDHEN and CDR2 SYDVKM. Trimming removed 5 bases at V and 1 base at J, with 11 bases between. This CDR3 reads CASSPRTQNTEAFF. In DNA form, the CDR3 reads TGTGCCAGCAGTCCCCGGACACAGAACACTGAAGCTTTCTTT.

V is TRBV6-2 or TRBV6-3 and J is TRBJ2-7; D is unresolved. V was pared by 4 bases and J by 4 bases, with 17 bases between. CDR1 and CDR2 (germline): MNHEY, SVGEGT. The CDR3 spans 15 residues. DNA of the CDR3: TGTGCCAGCAGTTTGTCGTCTACCCTGATATACGAGCAGTACTTC. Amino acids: CASSLSSTLIYEQYF.

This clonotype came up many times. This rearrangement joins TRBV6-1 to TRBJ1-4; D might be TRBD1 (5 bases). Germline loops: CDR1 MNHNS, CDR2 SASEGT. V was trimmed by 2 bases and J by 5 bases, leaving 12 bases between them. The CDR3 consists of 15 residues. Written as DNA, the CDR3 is TGTGCCAGCAGTGAATTCGACAGAGGGAATGAAAAACTGTTTTTT. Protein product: CASSEFDRGNEKLFF.

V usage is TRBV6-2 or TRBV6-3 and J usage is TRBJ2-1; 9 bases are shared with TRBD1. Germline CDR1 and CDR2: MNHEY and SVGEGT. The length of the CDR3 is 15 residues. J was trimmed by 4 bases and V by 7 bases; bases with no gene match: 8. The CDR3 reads CASTTGTGLYNEQFF. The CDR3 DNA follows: TGTGCCAGCACCACCGGGACAGGGCTATACAATGAGCAGTTCTTC.

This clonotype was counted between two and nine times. In DNA, the CDR3 is TGTGCCAGCAGCGACGTCCACAATGAGCAGTTCTTC. Translation gives CASSDVHNEQFF. V gene TRBV7-6 combines with J gene TRBJ2-1; D gene unclear. This CDR3 is built from 12 residues. Germline V gives CDR1 SGHVS, CDR2 FNYEAQ. V lost 5 bases to trimming and J lost 5 bases, with 7 bases between them.

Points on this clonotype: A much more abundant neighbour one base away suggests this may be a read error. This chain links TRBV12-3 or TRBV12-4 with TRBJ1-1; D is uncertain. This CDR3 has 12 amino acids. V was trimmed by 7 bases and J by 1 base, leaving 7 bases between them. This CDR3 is CASTPGNTEAFF. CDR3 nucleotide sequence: TGTGCCAGCACCCCGGGGAACACTGAAGCTTTCTTT.

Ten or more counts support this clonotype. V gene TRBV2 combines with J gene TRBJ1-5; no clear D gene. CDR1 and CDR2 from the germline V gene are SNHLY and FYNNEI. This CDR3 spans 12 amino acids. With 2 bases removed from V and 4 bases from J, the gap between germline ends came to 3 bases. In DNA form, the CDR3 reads TGTGCCAGCAGTGAAACGAATCAGCCCCAGCATTTT. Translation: CASSETNQPQHF.

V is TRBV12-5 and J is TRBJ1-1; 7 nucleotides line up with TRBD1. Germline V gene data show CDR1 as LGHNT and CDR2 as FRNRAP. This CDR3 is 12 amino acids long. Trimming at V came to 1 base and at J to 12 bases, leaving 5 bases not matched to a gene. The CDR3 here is CASGLAAGQPFF. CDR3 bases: TGTGCTAGTGGTTTGGCCGCGGGACAGCCTTTCTTT.

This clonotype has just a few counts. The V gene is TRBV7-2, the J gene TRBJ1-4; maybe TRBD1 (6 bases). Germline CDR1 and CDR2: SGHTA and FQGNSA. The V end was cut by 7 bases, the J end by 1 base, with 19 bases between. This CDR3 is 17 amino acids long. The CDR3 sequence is CASTKEGGAGTNEKLFF. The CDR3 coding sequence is TGTGCCAGCACGAAAGAGGGGGGGGCAGGAACTAATGAAAAACTGTTTTTT.

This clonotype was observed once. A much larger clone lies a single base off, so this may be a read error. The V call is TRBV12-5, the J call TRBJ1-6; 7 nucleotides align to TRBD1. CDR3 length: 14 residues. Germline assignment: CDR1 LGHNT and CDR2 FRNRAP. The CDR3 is CASGPGQNNSPLLF. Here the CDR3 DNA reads TGTGCTAGTGGGCCGGGACAGAATAATTCACCCCTCCTCTTT.

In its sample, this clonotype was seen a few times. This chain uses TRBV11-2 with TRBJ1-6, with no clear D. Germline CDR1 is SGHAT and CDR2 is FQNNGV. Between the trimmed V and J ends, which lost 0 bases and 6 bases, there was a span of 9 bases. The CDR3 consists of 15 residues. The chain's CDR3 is CASSLEPGSNSPLHF. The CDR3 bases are TGTGCCAGCAGCTTAGAGCCGGGAAGTAATTCACCCCTCCACTTT.

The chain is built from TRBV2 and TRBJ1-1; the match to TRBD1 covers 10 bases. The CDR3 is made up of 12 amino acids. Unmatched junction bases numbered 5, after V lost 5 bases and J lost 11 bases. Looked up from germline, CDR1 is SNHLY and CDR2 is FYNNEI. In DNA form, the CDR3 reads TGTGCCAGCAGTCCCGGGACAGGGGTGGCTTTCTTT. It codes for CASSPGTGVAFF.

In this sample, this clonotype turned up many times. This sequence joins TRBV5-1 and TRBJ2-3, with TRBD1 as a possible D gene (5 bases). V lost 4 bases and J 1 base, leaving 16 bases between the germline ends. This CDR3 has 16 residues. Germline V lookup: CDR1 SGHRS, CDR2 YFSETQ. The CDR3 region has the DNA TGCGCCAGCAGCGCGATACTTCTAGGGGGCACAGATACGCAGTATTTT. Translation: CASSAILLGGTDTQYF.

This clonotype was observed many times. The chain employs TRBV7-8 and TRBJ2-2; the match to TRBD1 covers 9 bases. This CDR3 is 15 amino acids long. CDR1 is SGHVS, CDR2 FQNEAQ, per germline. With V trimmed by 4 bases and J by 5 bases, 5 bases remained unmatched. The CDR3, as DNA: TGTGCCAGCAGCTCCATGGGACAGGGAACCGGGGAGCTGTTTTTT. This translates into CASSSMGQGTGELFF.

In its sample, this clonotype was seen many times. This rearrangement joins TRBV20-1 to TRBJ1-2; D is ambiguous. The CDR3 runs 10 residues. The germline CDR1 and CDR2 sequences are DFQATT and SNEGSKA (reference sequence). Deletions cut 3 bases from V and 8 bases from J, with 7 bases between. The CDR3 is CSARPDGYTF. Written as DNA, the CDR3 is TGCAGTGCTAGGCCGGACGGCTACACCTTC.

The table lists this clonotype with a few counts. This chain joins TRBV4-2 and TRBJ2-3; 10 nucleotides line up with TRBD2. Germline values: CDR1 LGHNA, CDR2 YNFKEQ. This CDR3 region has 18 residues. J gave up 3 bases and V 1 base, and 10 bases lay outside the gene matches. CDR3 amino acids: CASSQGVGAGGQTDTQYF. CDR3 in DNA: TGTGCCAGCAGCCAAGGCGTGGGAGCGGGGGGGCAAACAGATACGCAGTATTTT.

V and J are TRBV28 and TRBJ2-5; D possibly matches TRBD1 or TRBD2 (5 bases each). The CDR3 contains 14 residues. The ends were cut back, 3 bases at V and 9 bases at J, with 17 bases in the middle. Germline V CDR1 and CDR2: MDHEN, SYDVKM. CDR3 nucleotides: TGTGCCAGCAGTTTGAGTCGAATGGGGGTAGCCCAGTACTTC. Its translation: CASSLSRMGVAQYF.